A single sample gave rise to the 8 T cell receptor beta chains below, sequenced in a study of identical twins. TCRdb analysed the 5' RACE reads with MiXCR anew, one entry per CDR3 protein. The sample lists hundreds of thousands of distinct CDR3 sequences, approximately 13% occurring once. This sample was also put to use in a study of yellow fever vaccine responses in identical twins.

The sequenced material came from CD8+ T cells sorted from blood. These receptors originate from a woman under 30 in good health.

This clonotype showed up many times. This sequence joins TRBV11-2 and TRBJ2-3; 7 nucleotides match TRBD2. Germline lookup yields CDR1 SGHAT and CDR2 FQNNGV. J gave up 1 base and V 5 bases, and 6 bases lay outside the gene matches. The CDR3 covers 15 residues. The CDR3 spells CASSLLAARTDTQYF. The CDR3 DNA reads TGTGCCAGCAGCCTTCTAGCGGCCCGCACAGATACGCAGTATTTT.

This clonotype has just a few counts. The V gene is TRBV27, the J gene TRBJ2-1, with D hard to call. Trimming left V 2 bases short and J 8 bases short, with 10 bases between. Germline lookup yields CDR1 MNHEY and CDR2 SMNVEV (reference sequence). The CDR3 covers 13 residues. In DNA form, the CDR3 reads TGTGCCAGCAGTTTACGGGTAGGCTATGAGCAGTTCTTC. Its protein product is CASSLRVGYEQFF.

This chain joins TRBV2 and TRBJ2-1, with TRBD2 matching over 10 bases. The germline gives CDR1 SNHLY, CDR2 FYNNEI. The V and J ends lost 5 bases and 9 bases, in that order; junction bases with no gene match: 19. The CDR3 is 18 residues long. The chain's CDR3 is CASSHLWLAGVLGGEQFF. DNA of the CDR3: TGTGCCAGCAGTCATCTATGGCTAGCGGGAGTTTTAGGCGGTGAGCAGTTCTTC.

This chain links TRBV6-1 with TRBJ2-1; D gene ambiguous. This CDR3 has 14 residues. Germline lookup yields CDR1 MNHNS and CDR2 SASEGT. The V end was cut by 3 bases, the J end by 0 bases, with 6 bases between. The CDR3 here is CASSDSLSYNEQFF. Here the CDR3 DNA reads TGTGCCAGCAGTGATTCCCTCTCCTACAATGAGCAGTTCTTC.

This clonotype was observed a handful of times. V usage is TRBV18 and J usage is TRBJ1-1, with no clear D. CDR1 is KGHSH and CDR2 is LQKENI in the germline V gene. The CDR3 is made up of 13 amino acids. V was shortened by 7 bases and J by 6 bases, with 15 bases between the two germline ends. In DNA form, the CDR3 reads TGTGCCAGCTTTTCAGTTCGGGAGGCTGAAGCTTTCTTT. Its protein is CASFSVREAEAFF.

This clonotype was detected many times. The V gene is TRBV6-1, the J gene TRBJ2-7, with TRBD1 matching 11 bases. CDR3 length: 16 amino acids. Germline-derived CDR1 and CDR2 are MNHNS and SASEGT. With 0 bases clipped from V and 3 bases from J, the junction kept 4 bases outside the gene matches. The CDR3 region is CASSEAAGTGGYEQYF. The CDR3 DNA reads TGTGCCAGCAGTGAAGCAGCCGGGACAGGGGGCTACGAGCAGTACTTC.

The sample holds a few counts of this clonotype. Written as DNA, the CDR3 is TGTGCCACCAGCAGAGATGGGATTCGGGAGAGCGACTATGGCTACACCTTC. Protein product: CATSRDGIRESDYGYTF. The chain joins TRBV15 to TRBJ1-2; D is undetermined. The CDR3 has 17 residues. CDR1 and CDR2 (germline): LNHNV, YYDKDF (reference sequence). The ends were cut back, 0 bases at V and 3 bases at J, with 17 bases in the middle. Full variable domain (outside the CDR3, taken from reference TRBV15 and TRBJ1-2): DAMVIQNPRYQVTQFGKPVTLSCSQTLNHNVMYWYQQKSSQAPKLLFHYYDKDFNNEADTPDNFQSRRPNTSFCFLDIRSPGLGDTAMYLCATSRDGIRESDYGYTFGSGTRLTVV.

This clonotype was seen more than once but under ten times. The genes are TRBV20-1 and TRBJ1-1; maybe TRBD1 (5 bases). The CDR3 has 14 amino acids. V was pared by 6 bases and J by 7 bases, with 21 bases between. CDR1 DFQATT and CDR2 SNEGSKA come from the germline V gene (reference sequence). The chain's CDR3 is CSARGSREVGEAFF. DNA of the CDR3: TGCAGTGCACGGGGGTCTCGGGAGGTCGGTGAAGCTTTCTTT.